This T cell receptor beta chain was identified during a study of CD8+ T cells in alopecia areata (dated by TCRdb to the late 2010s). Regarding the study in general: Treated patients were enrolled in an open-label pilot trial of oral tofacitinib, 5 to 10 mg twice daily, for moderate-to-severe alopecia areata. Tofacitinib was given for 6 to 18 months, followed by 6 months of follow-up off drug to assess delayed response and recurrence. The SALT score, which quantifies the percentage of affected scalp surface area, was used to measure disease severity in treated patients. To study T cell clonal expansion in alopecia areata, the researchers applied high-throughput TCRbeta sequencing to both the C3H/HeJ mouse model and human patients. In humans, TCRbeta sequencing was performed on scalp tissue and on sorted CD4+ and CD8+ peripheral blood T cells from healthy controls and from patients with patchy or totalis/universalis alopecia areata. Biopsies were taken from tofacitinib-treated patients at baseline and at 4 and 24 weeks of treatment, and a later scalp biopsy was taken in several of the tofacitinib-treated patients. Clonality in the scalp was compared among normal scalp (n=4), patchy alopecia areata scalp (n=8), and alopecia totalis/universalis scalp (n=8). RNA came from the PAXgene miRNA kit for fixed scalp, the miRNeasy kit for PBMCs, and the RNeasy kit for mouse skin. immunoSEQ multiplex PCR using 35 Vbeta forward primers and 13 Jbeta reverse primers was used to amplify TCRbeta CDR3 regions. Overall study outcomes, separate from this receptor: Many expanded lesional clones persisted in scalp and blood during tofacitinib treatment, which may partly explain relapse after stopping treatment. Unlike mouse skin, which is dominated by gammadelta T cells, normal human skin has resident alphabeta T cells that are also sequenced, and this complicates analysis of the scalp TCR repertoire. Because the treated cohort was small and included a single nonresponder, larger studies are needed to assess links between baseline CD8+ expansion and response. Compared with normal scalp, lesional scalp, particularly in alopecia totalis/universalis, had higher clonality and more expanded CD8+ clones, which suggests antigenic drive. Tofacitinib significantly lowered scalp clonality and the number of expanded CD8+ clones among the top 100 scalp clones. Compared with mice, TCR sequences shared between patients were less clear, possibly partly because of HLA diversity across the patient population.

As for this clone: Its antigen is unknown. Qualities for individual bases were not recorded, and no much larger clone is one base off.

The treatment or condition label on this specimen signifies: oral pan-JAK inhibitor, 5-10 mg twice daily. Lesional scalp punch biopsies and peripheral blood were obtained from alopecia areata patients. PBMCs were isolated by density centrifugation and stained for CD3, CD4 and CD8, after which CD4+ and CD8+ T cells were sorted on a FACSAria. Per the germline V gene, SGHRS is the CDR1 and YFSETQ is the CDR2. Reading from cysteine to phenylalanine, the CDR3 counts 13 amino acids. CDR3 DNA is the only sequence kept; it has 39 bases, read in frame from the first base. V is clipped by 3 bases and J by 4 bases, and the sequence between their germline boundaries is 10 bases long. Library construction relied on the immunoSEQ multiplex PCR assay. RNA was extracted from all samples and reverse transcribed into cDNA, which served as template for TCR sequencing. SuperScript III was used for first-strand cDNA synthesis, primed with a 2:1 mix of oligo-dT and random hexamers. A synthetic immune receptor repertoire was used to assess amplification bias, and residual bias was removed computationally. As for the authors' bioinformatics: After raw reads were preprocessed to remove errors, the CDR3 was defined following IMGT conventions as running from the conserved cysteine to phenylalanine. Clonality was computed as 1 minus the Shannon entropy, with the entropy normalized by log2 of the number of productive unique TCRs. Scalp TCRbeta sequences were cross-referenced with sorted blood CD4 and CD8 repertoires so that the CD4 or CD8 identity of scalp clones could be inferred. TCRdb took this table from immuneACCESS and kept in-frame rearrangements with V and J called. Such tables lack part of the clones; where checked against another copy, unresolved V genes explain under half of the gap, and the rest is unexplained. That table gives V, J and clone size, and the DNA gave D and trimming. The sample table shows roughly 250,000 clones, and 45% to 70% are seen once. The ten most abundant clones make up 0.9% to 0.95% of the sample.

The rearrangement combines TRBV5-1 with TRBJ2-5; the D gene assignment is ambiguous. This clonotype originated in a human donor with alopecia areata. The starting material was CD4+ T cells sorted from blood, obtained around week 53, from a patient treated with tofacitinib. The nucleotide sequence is TGCGCCAGCAGCTCCCCTCCAGGAGAGACCCAGTACTTC. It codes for CASSSPPGETQYF.